Shown below are 19 T cell receptor beta chains from a single sample sequenced in a study of cytotoxic CD8 clonotypes in ibrutinib-treated CLL. Libraries were prepared by immunoSEQ multiplex PCR; TCRdb keeps only in-frame clonotypes and omits some of them. The sample lists some 84,000 clones, about 86% occurring once. Sequencing used PBMCs, obtained before ibrutinib treatment. All receptors come from a human donor with chronic lymphocytic leukemia.

V gene TRBV7-2 combines with J gene TRBJ1-4; D might be TRBD1 (6 bases). There are 14 residues in the CDR3. The germline CDR1 and CDR2 sequences are SGHTA and FQGNSA. The V end lost 3 bases, the J end lost 5 bases, and 10 bases lay between the germline ends. The CDR3 spells CASSFGQLNEKLFF. As DNA, the CDR3 is TGTGCCAGCAGCTTCGGACAGTTAAATGAAAAACTGTTTTTT.

The chain links TRBV6-1 to TRBJ2-7; 9 bases are shared with TRBD1. Trimming removed 6 bases from V and 0 bases from J; junction bases left unmatched: 6. Germline CDR1 MNHNS, CDR2 SASEGT. The CDR3 spans 15 residues. The CDR3 reads CASRDWTGVSYEQYF. The CDR3 DNA follows: TGTGCCAGCAGGGATTGGACAGGGGTCTCCTACGAGCAGTACTTC.

The V gene is TRBV7-9, the J gene TRBJ1-1, with a possible D match to TRBD1 (5 bases). CDR1 and CDR2 (germline): SEHNR, FQNEAQ (reference sequence). V was shortened by 4 bases and J by 5 bases, with 14 bases between the two germline ends. The CDR3 spans 14 residues. The CDR3 nucleotides read TGTGCCAGCAGCTCCCCGACGGGGGGTACTGAAGCTTTCTTT. It codes for CASSSPTGGTEAFF.

Concerning this clone: Other DNA sequences within the sample encode an identical CDR3. The V and J genes are TRBV7-8 and TRBJ1-5; D is unresolved. CDR1 and CDR2 from the germline V gene are SGHVS and FQNEAQ. The CDR3 extends over 13 amino acids. V was cut by 5 bases and J by 4 bases, with 9 bases left in between. The chain's CDR3 is CASSLKQNQPQHF. The DNA for the CDR3 is TGTGCCAGCAGCCTTAAGCAAAATCAGCCCCAGCATTTT.

The J gene is TRBJ2-1, the V gene TRBV4-2, with 9 bases aligning to TRBD2. Germline lookup yields CDR1 LGHNA and CDR2 YNFKEQ. V lost 0 bases and J lost 10; bases outside the gene matches: 10. The length of the CDR3 is 16 residues. DNA for the CDR3: TGTGCCAGCAGCCAAGAGGTCAGCGGGAGGACCAGGGAGCAGTTCTTC. This sequence encodes CASSQEVSGRTREQFF.

This clone has just a few counts. The chain is built from TRBV19 and TRBJ1-5; the D is unclear. Trimming pared 7 bases from V and 5 bases from J, leaving 12 bases between. Germline assignment: CDR1 LNHDA and CDR2 SQIVND (reference sequence). This CDR3 has 13 amino acids. The CDR3 loop is CASNEFSYQPQHF. The CDR3 coding sequence is TGTGCCAGTAATGAGTTTAGTTATCAGCCCCAGCATTTT.

Here the CDR3 DNA reads TGCGCCAGCAGCCAAGAAGCCCGCTTAGACTCCTACAATGAGCAGTTCTTC. It translates to CASSQEARLDSYNEQFF. The chain combines TRBV4-1 with TRBJ2-1, with D unresolved. The length of the CDR3 is 17 residues. Deletions cut 0 bases from V and 0 bases from J, with 12 bases between. CDR1 is MGHRA, CDR2 YSYEKL, per germline.

V is TRBV19 and J is TRBJ2-3, with no clear D. From germline, CDR1 is LNHDA and CDR2 SQIVND (reference sequence). Trimming took 3 bases from V and 2 from J, leaving 6 bases between them. CDR3 length: 13 amino acids. The CDR3 region is CASSMGSTDTQYF. CDR3 bases: TGTGCCAGTAGTATGGGTTCCACAGATACGCAGTATTTT. The whole variable domain, filled in from reference TRBV19 and TRBJ2-3, reads DGGITQSPKYLFRKEGQNVTLSCEQNLNHDAMYWYRQDPGQGLRLIYYSQIVNDFQKGDIAEGYSVSREKKESFPLTVTSAQKNPTAFYLCASSMGSTDTQYFGPGTRLTVL.

The CDR3 DNA reads as TGTGCCAGCAGTGGGGTCGGCTACGAGCAGTACTTC. Protein product: CASSGVGYEQYF. The chain joins TRBV6-1 to TRBJ2-7, with no clear D. This CDR3 is 12 amino acids long. V lost 4 bases and J lost 3, with 7 bases in between. The germline V gene encodes CDR1 MNHNS and CDR2 SASEGT.

The V gene is TRBV15, the J gene TRBJ2-1; D gene ambiguous. V lost 2 bases to trimming and J lost 8 bases, with 10 bases between them. This CDR3 is 13 amino acids long. Germline V gene data show CDR1 as LNHNV and CDR2 as YYDKDF (reference sequence). The CDR3, as DNA: TGTGCCACCAGCAGACCGCTATCTGATGAGCAGTTCTTC. As protein: CATSRPLSDEQFF.

J is TRBJ2-1 and V is TRBV9, with 7 bases identical to TRBD2. Losses at the gene ends were 4 bases for V and 5 bases for J; bases not matched to a gene: 9. CDR3 length: 15 amino acids. Per germline, CDR1 SGDLS and CDR2 YYNGEE. Written as DNA, the CDR3 is TGTGCCAGCAGCTCGGGGAGGGCCAGGCACAATGAGCAGTTCTTC. Translation: CASSSGRARHNEQFF.

The J gene is TRBJ2-7, the V gene TRBV4-1; a possible D gene is TRBD2 (5 bases). The CDR3 is 16 residues long. V was clipped by 0 bases and J by 2 bases, with 14 bases between them. Germline CDR1 reads MGHRA; CDR2 reads YSYEKL. The CDR3 loop is CASSQDRPLETYEQYF. The DNA for the CDR3 is TGCGCCAGCAGCCAAGATCGACCACTAGAGACCTACGAGCAGTACTTC.

The J gene is TRBJ1-3, the V gene TRBV5-1; no clear D. CDR1 SGHRS and CDR2 YFSETQ come from the germline V gene. V gave up 0 bases and J gave up 0 bases, with 10 bases separating them. The CDR3 totals 16 residues. CDR3 protein: CASSLGAVLSGNTIYF. CDR3 DNA sequence: TGCGCCAGCAGCTTGGGGGCCGTCCTCTCTGGAAACACCATATATTTT.

This clone has just a few counts. The chain is built from TRBV7-9 and TRBJ1-2; 9 bases align to TRBD1. The CDR3 runs to 14 residues. V trimming: 7 bases; J trimming: 8 bases; junction bases outside the gene matches: 11. Per the germline V gene, CDR1 is SEHNR and CDR2 is FQNEAQ (reference sequence). The CDR3 region is CASIQDRGQGGYTF. The CDR3 bases are TGTGCCAGCATCCAGGACAGGGGCCAAGGGGGCTACACCTTC.

The CDR3 coding sequence is TGTGCCAGTAGTGAGGGGGTTCCAACCTACGAGCAGTACTTC. It specifies CASSEGVPTYEQYF. The gene calls are TRBV19 and TRBJ2-7, with TRBD1 as a possible D gene (6 bases). This CDR3 has 14 residues. The germline V gene has CDR1 LNHDA and CDR2 SQIVND (reference sequence). With 5 bases removed from V and 2 bases from J, the gap between germline ends came to 13 bases.

The chain uses TRBV5-1 and TRBJ2-6; D is unclear. V lost 6 bases and J lost 4, with 14 bases in between. CDR1 and CDR2 from the germline V gene are SGHRS and YFSETQ. The CDR3 has 15 residues. CDR3 sequence: CASTTAPGGANVLTF. In DNA form, the CDR3 reads TGCGCCAGCACCACGGCCCCCGGCGGGGCCAACGTCCTGACTTTC.

The J gene is TRBJ1-3, the V gene TRBV2; possible D gene TRBD1, 5 bases. Germline V gives CDR1 SNHLY, CDR2 FYNNEI. V was pared by 6 bases and J by 4 bases, with 13 bases between. The CDR3 is made up of 14 amino acids. The CDR3, as DNA: TGTGCCAGCAGGGTCGGGACCCGCGGAAACACCATATATTTT. Its translation is CASRVGTRGNTIYF.

In this sample, this clone turned up a few times. The CDR3 sequence: CASSLEERRYHSEAFF. The CDR3 region has the DNA TGTGCCAGCAGCTTAGAGGAAAGACGATACCACTCCGAAGCTTTCTTT. The chain links TRBV7-6 to TRBJ1-1; D uncertain. From germline, CDR1 is SGHVS and CDR2 FNYEAQ. The CDR3 runs to 16 residues. The V end was cut by 1 base, the J end by 8 bases, with 20 bases between. The whole variable domain, filled in from reference TRBV7-6 and TRBJ1-1, reads GAGVSQSPRYKVTKRGQDVALRCDPISGHVSLYWYRQALGQGPEFLTYFNYEAQQDKSGLPNDRFSAERPEGSISTLTIQRTEQRDSAMYRCASSLEERRYHSEAFFGQGTRLTVV.

The V gene is TRBV30, the J gene TRBJ2-5, with 7 bases that match TRBD2. The length of the CDR3 is 15 residues. Losses at the gene ends were 0 bases for V and 0 bases for J; bases not matched to a gene: 4. Germline CDR1 GTSNPN, CDR2 SVGIG (reference sequence). The CDR3 reads CAWSVGTIYQETQYF. The CDR3 nucleotides are TGTGCCTGGAGTGTAGGGACTATATACCAAGAGACCCAGTACTTC.